This T cell receptor beta chain was captured by sequencing in a study of cytomegalovirus exposure and HLA in healthy donors. As concerns this clone: What it binds is unknown.

General study points: Reportedly, cytomegalovirus status was diagnosed with high sensitivity and specificity. Highly shared sequence variants in one cluster were likely a sequencing artifact.

The PCR used 60 Vbeta and 13 Jbeta primers. Only in-frame clones appear in the TCRdb table, and some are missing; sequencing was by immunoSEQ multiplex PCR. In the table there are about 130,000 clones, 84% of which are singletons. The germline V gene has CDR1 SGHVS and CDR2 FQNEAQ. The CDR3 consists of 15 residues. Trimming at V came to 5 bases and at J to 0 bases, leaving 4 bases not matched to a gene. The chain is built from TRBV7-8 and TRBJ1-2, with TRBD1 matching over 9 bases. What was sequenced was PBMCs. This TCR came from a man aged 45-65 years in good health and CMV-seronegative. CDR3 region: CASSTGGLANYGYTF. The CDR3 DNA is TGTGCCAGCAGCACAGGGGGCTTAGCTAACTATGGCTACACCTTC.